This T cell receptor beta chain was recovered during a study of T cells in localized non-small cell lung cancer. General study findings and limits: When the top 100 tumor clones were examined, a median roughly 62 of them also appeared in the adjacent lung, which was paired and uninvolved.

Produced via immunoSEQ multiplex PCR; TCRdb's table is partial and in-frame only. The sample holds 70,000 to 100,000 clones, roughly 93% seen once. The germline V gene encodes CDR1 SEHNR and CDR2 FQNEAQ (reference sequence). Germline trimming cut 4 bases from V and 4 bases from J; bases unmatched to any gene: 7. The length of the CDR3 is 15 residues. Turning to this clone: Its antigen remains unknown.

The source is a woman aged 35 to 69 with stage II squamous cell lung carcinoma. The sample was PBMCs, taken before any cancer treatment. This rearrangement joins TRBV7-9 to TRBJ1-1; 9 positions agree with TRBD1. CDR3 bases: TGTGCCAGCAGCTCATACAGGGGGCGGGCCACTGAAGCTTTCTTT. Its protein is CASSSYRGRATEAFF.